These 20 T cell receptor beta chains were all obtained from the same sample, sequenced in a study of blood T cell repertoires in COVID-19. The assay was immunoSEQ multiplex PCR, and TCRdb's table has in-frame clones only and misses some. The sample contains fewer than 500,000 clones, 80% to 90% of which appear only once. Sequencing was performed on peripheral blood. These receptors were collected from a woman between 25 and 40 years old with active or convalescent COVID-19.

V gene TRBV19 combines with J gene TRBJ1-6; no reliable D call. CDR1 and CDR2 from the germline V gene are LNHDA and SQIVND (reference sequence). The V end was cut by 2 bases, the J end by 10 bases, with 9 bases between. CDR3 length: 13 amino acids. CDR3 in amino acids: CASSIFAESPLHF. The CDR3 nucleotides read TGTGCCAGTAGTATATTCGCGGAATCACCCCTCCACTTT.

A few counts support this clone. The chain employs TRBV27 and TRBJ1-2; 7 bases match TRBD1. This CDR3 contains 14 residues. Germline-derived CDR1 and CDR2 are MNHEY and SMNVEV (reference sequence). Trimming at V came to 9 bases and at J to 4 bases, leaving 11 bases not matched to a gene. CDR3 loop: CASRGGTEPYGYTF. The CDR3 DNA is TGTGCCAGTAGAGGTGGGACAGAACCCTATGGCTACACCTTC.

The rearrangement uses TRBV11-2 and TRBJ2-3; D possibly corresponds to TRBD2 (6 bases). The V end lost 3 bases, the J end lost 1 base, and 8 bases lay between the germline ends. Germline V gene data show CDR1 as SGHAT and CDR2 as FQNNGV. The CDR3 contains 14 residues. CDR3 sequence: CASSFGSGTDTQYF. CDR3 sequence (DNA): TGTGCCAGCAGCTTCGGGAGCGGCACAGATACGCAGTATTTT.

The chain recombines TRBV3-1 (or the pseudogene TRBV3-2) with TRBJ2-7; the D gene is possibly TRBD2 (5 bases). In germline, CDR1 is LGHDT, CDR2 YNNKEL (reference sequence). V shed 1 base and J shed 1 base, with 14 bases lying between them. The CDR3 length is 16 residues. The CDR3 loop reads CASSQVPRAASYEQYF. The CDR3 region has the DNA TGTGCCAGCAGCCAAGTCCCCCGAGCGGCATCCTACGAGCAGTACTTC.

As DNA, the CDR3 is TGTGCCAGCTCACCGCCGACGACAGGAGTTAACTATGGCTACACCTTC. This gives the protein CASSPPTTGVNYGYTF. This chain uses TRBV18 with TRBJ1-2; maybe TRBD1 (6 bases). CDR3 length: 16 amino acids. The germline V gene encodes CDR1 KGHSH and CDR2 LQKENI. V was pared by 3 bases and J by 1 base, with 15 bases between.

V usage is TRBV5-5 and J usage is TRBJ1-2; D not resolved. CDR3 size: 14 residues. V lost 4 bases and J lost 7, with 17 bases in between. Germline values: CDR1 SGHKS, CDR2 YYEKEE (reference sequence). CDR3 DNA: TGTGCCAGCAGCGAAGACCCGGGGATAAGTGGCTACACCTTC. Amino acid sequence: CASSEDPGISGYTF.

The chain is built from TRBV29-1 and TRBJ2-7; 8 positions match TRBD2. This CDR3 contains 13 residues. CDR1 is SQVTM, CDR2 ANQGSEA, per germline. V gave up 7 bases and J gave up 1 base; unmatched junction bases: 6. CDR3 region: CSAGLAGSYEQYF. The CDR3 nucleotides are TGCAGCGCCGGACTAGCTGGGTCCTACGAGCAGTACTTC.

The rearrangement uses TRBV7-6 and TRBJ2-2; maybe TRBD1 (6 bases). The CDR3 has 16 amino acids. Per the germline V gene, CDR1 is SGHVS and CDR2 is FNYEAQ. V lost 3 bases to trimming and J lost 1 base, with 12 bases between them. The CDR3 DNA sequence: TGTGCCAGCAGCTTGGCAGGGACACAGAACACCGGGGAGCTGTTTTTT. Protein product: CASSLAGTQNTGELFF.

The chain carries TRBV9 and TRBJ1-1; the D gene is possibly TRBD1 (5 bases). The CDR3 totals 15 residues. Germline loops: CDR1 SGDLS, CDR2 YYNGEE. V lost 3 bases and J lost 4, with 16 bases in between. CDR3 amino acids: CASSALTVGGTEAFF. The CDR3 nucleotides are TGTGCCAGCAGCGCCCTGACAGTCGGGGGCACTGAAGCTTTCTTT.

The rearrangement links TRBV5-1 to TRBJ2-7; 9 bases fit TRBD1. This CDR3 is 15 amino acids long. The germline V gene has CDR1 SGHRS and CDR2 YFSETQ. Trimming took 4 bases from V and 0 from J; bases not matched to a gene: 5. CDR3 region: CASSPWDRASYEQYF. CDR3 in DNA: TGCGCCAGCAGCCCTTGGGACAGGGCCTCCTACGAGCAGTACTTC.

V is TRBV7-2 and J is TRBJ2-1, with 12 bases fitting TRBD2. The germline V gene encodes CDR1 SGHTA and CDR2 FQGNSA. The CDR3 loop spans 15 amino acids. V dropped 2 bases and J dropped 8; count of bases not matched to a gene: 4. In DNA form, the CDR3 reads TGTGCCAGCAGCTTACGACTAGCGGGAGAACATGAGCAGTTCTTC. The encoded protein is CASSLRLAGEHEQFF.

V is TRBV10-2 and J is TRBJ2-1; TRBD2 agrees at 14 bases. Unmatched junction bases numbered 11, after V lost 7 bases and J lost 0 bases. Germline values: CDR1 WSHSY, CDR2 SAAADI. The CDR3 consists of 19 residues. In DNA, the CDR3 is TGCGCCAGCAAGGAACCGGGACTAGCGGGAGACCTCTCCTACAATGAGCAGTTCTTC. Amino acid sequence: CASKEPGLAGDLSYNEQFF.

The chain uses TRBV19 and TRBJ2-7; 9 positions agree with TRBD1. Germline CDR1 and CDR2: LNHDA and SQIVND (reference sequence). After removal of 4 bases from V and 5 bases from J, the junction contained 6 bases not matched to a gene. This CDR3 contains 14 residues. CDR3: CASSNPGTGNEQYF. The DNA of the CDR3 is TGTGCCAGTAGTAACCCCGGGACAGGGAACGAGCAGTACTTC.

This chain links TRBV27 with TRBJ2-7; D gene uncertain. CDR1 is MNHEY, CDR2 SMNVEV, per germline (reference sequence). Trimming pared 3 bases from V and 3 bases from J, leaving 12 bases between. The CDR3 length is 14 residues. The CDR3 coding sequence is TGTGCCAGCAGTTTCAGCGCTGCTGACTACGAGCAGTACTTC. This codes for CASSFSAADYEQYF.

This clone was recorded a few times. CDR3 protein: CASSLWARANTDTQYF. Here the CDR3 DNA reads TGTGCCAGCAGCTTATGGGCGCGGGCCAACACAGATACGCAGTATTTT. V and J are TRBV7-9 and TRBJ2-3; maybe TRBD2 (5 bases). V was shortened by 2 bases and J by 2 bases, with 14 bases between the two germline ends. CDR1 is SEHNR and CDR2 is FQNEAQ in the germline V gene (reference sequence). The CDR3 has 16 amino acids.

The chain joins TRBV15 to TRBJ1-2; D may be TRBD1 (6 bases). Trimming removed 4 bases from V and 7 bases from J, with 16 bases in between. The length of the CDR3 is 14 residues. Germline CDR1 reads LNHNV; CDR2 reads YYDKDF (reference sequence). CDR3 residues: CATSKDTGSGGYTF. Here the CDR3 DNA reads TGTGCCACCAGCAAAGATACAGGGTCGGGTGGCTACACCTTC. Full variable domain (missing parts from reference TRBV15 and TRBJ1-2): DAMVIQNPRYQVTQFGKPVTLSCSQTLNHNVMYWYQQKSSQAPKLLFHYYDKDFNNEADTPDNFQSRRPNTSFCFLDIRSPGLGDTAMYLCATSKDTGSGGYTFGSGTRLTVV.

This rearrangement joins TRBV3-1 (or the pseudogene TRBV3-2) to TRBJ1-6, with D unresolved. Trimming cost V 4 bases and J 9 bases, with 19 bases left between them. Germline V gene sequence: CDR1 LGHDT, CDR2 YNNKEL (reference sequence). The CDR3 consists of 16 residues. Here the CDR3 reads CASSPVNGPLGSPLHF. The CDR3 bases are TGTGCCAGCAGCCCGGTTAACGGTCCTCTAGGTTCACCCCTCCACTTT.

The chain uses TRBV9 and TRBJ2-5, with TRBD1 identical over 7 bases. This CDR3 has 15 residues. After removal of 2 bases from V and 3 bases from J, the junction contained 7 bases not matched to a gene. In germline, CDR1 is SGDLS, CDR2 YYNGEE. CDR3 protein: CASSVTGWLEETQYF. CDR3 in DNA: TGTGCCAGCAGCGTGACAGGGTGGCTAGAAGAGACCCAGTACTTC.

The chain combines TRBV6-2 or TRBV6-3 with TRBJ1-5; D may be TRBD1 (6 bases). Germline V gene lookup returns CDR1 MNHEY and CDR2 SVGEGT. V was cut by 2 bases and J by 0 bases, with 17 bases left in between. The CDR3 consists of 18 residues. CDR3 sequence: CASSYDRDRFTSNQPQHF. CDR3 DNA sequence: TGTGCCAGCAGTTACGACCGCGACAGGTTTACTAGCAATCAGCCCCAGCATTTT.

The chain carries TRBV15 and TRBJ1-2; D is undetermined. Between the trimmed V and J ends, which lost 3 bases and 7 bases, there was a span of 9 bases. The CDR3 length is 12 residues. CDR1 LNHNV and CDR2 YYDKDF come from the germline V gene (reference sequence). The CDR3 DNA follows: TGTGCCACCAGCAGGGACTCTTCTGGCTACACCTTC. It codes for CATSRDSSGYTF.